The 6 T cell receptor beta chains below come from one sample, sequenced in a study of cytomegalovirus exposure and HLA in healthy donors. Primers included in the PCR were 60 Vbeta and 13 Jbeta primers. Sequencing used immunoSEQ multiplex PCR; TCRdb keeps in-frame clones, though not all of them. The sample has some 110,000 clones, 75% to 85% seen once. The sequencing sample was made of PBMCs. These receptors were collected from a man aged 25-45 years in good health and CMV-seropositive.

This clone was detected a few times. This sequence joins TRBV7-8 and TRBJ1-1; possibly TRBD1 for D (5 bases). V gave up 0 bases and J gave up 5 bases, with 13 bases separating them. This CDR3 comprises 15 residues. The germline V gene has CDR1 SGHVS and CDR2 FQNEAQ. The CDR3 region has the DNA TGTGCCAGCAGCTTAGCGCTTTACGGGGGTACTGAAGCTTTCTTT. Residues: CASSLALYGGTEAFF.

The table lists this clone with a count of one. V gene TRBV7-2 combines with J gene TRBJ1-3, with a possible D match to TRBD1 (5 bases). The V end was cut by 0 bases, the J end by 0 bases, with 9 bases between. CDR1 and CDR2 (germline): SGHTA, FQGNSA. The length of the CDR3 is 16 residues. CDR3 protein: CASSLARGGSGNTIYF. CDR3 nucleotides: TGTGCCAGCAGCTTAGCTCGGGGGGGCTCTGGAAACACCATATATTTT.

The rearrangement uses TRBV5-6 and TRBJ2-3; 8 nucleotides match TRBD1. Germline-derived CDR1 and CDR2 are SGHDT and YYEEEE. CDR3 length: 14 amino acids. J lost 6 bases, V lost 3 bases, and 6 bases had no gene match. The CDR3 bases are TGTGCCAGCAGCTCCGGACAGGGAGGTGATACGCAGTATTTT. Protein sequence: CASSSGQGGDTQYF.

The chain is built from TRBV18 and TRBJ2-7, with D unclear. V was shortened by 1 base and J by 1 base, with 5 bases between the two germline ends. Germline CDR1 reads KGHSH; CDR2 reads LQKENI. The CDR3 is 13 amino acids. The CDR3 spells CASSPQRSYEQYF. CDR3 bases: TGTGCCAGCTCACCACAGAGGTCCTACGAGCAGTACTTC.

This chain joins TRBV28 and TRBJ1-4, with 7 bases identical to TRBD1. Germline CDR1 is MDHEN and CDR2 is SYDVKM. The CDR3 extends over 19 amino acids. V lost 2 bases, J lost 0 bases, and 12 bases stayed unmatched. CDR3 in amino acids: CASSLLWRGDSATNEKLFF. The CDR3, as DNA: TGTGCCAGCAGTTTACTCTGGAGAGGGGACAGTGCAACTAATGAAAAACTGTTTTTT.

V and J are TRBV5-4 and TRBJ1-1; D gene unclear. This CDR3 region has 14 residues. Trimming pared 3 bases from V and 3 bases from J, leaving 12 bases between. Germline V gene sequence: CDR1 SGHNT, CDR2 YYREEE (reference sequence). CDR3 nucleotides: TGTGCCAGCAGCTCTTTTGGGGAGGACACTGAAGCTTTCTTT. Translating it yields CASSSFGEDTEAFF.